This is a list of T cell receptor beta chains from one sample in a study of shared clonotypes between healthy human individuals. The repertoire was sequenced with immunoSEQ multiplex PCR; TCRdb's copy has only in-frame clones and lacks some. Counted here are just over 2,000,000 clones, 85% to 95% occurring once; the ten biggest clones make up more than 0.1%. Material for sequencing was naive CD4+ T cells sorted from blood. The source is a man younger than 35 in good health. The CDR3 runs from the conserved cysteine through the conserved F or W. A D gene is named only where the DNA matches it firmly. Clone size appears in some rows only: once, few, many, or a class for an expanded clone.

NA	TRBV6-5	NA	TRBJ2-1	CASRRSGTGSNEQFF	TGTGCCAGCAGACGATCGGGGACGGGGTCCAATGAGCAGTTCTTC
NA	TRBV4-3	NA	TRBJ1-6	CASSQGMAKQPNSPLHF	TGCGCCAGCAGCCAAGGAATGGCTAAGCAGCCTAATTCACCCCTCCACTTT
NA	TRBV7-2	TRBD1	TRBJ2-2	CASSLYGTGINTGELFF	TGTGCCAGCAGCTTGTACGGGACAGGGATCAACACCGGGGAGCTGTTTTTT
NA	TRBV6-5	NA	TRBJ1-1	CASSYRQLHTEAFF	TGTGCCAGCAGTTACAGACAACTGCACACTGAAGCTTTCTTT
once	TRBV19	NA	TRBJ2-4	CASIPSTGKAKNIQYF	TGTGCCAGTATCCCCTCCACAGGGAAGGCCAAAAACATTCAGTACTTC
NA	TRBV5-1	NA	TRBJ1-5	CASSLDANQPQHF	TGCGCCAGCAGCTTGGACGCGAATCAGCCCCAGCATTTT
NA	TRBV4-3	NA	TRBJ1-1	CASSQQRRTEAFF	TGCGCCAGCAGCCAACAGAGGAGGACTGAAGCTTTCTTT
NA	TRBV28	NA	TRBJ2-3	CASSRDKSTDTQYF	TGTGCCAGCAGTAGGGACAAGAGCACAGATACGCAGTATTTT
NA	TRBV7-8	TRBD1	TRBJ2-7	CASSLRGQTYEQYF	TGTGCCAGCAGCTTACGGGGACAGACCTACGAGCAGTACTTC
NA	TRBV12-5	TRBD2	TRBJ2-1	CASGLVRGDFSYNEQFF	TGTGCTAGTGGTTTGGTACGGGGGGACTTCTCCTACAATGAGCAGTTCTTC
NA	TRBV18	NA	TRBJ2-3	CASSPETHTDTQYF	TGTGCCAGCTCACCGGAGACTCACACAGATACGCAGTATTTT
NA	TRBV29-1	TRBD1	TRBJ1-4	CSVGLGGLGEKLFF	TGCAGCGTCGGCTTAGGGGGCCTCGGTGAAAAACTGTTTTTT
NA	TRBV6-5	TRBD2	TRBJ2-5	CASSYGVGRETQYF	TGTGCCAGCAGTTACGGGGTCGGGAGGGAGACCCAGTACTTC
NA	TRBV29-1	NA	TRBJ1-2	CSVGEFNYGYTF	TGCAGCGTGGGAGAATTTAACTATGGCTACACCTTC
NA	TRBV18	NA	TRBJ1-4	CASSPPASGEKLFF	TGTGCCAGCTCACCACCCGCTTCGGGTGAAAAACTGTTTTTT
NA	TRBV5-1	NA	TRBJ1-2	CASSFGLGYGYTF	TGCGCCAGCAGCTTCGGACTCGGCTATGGCTACACCTTC